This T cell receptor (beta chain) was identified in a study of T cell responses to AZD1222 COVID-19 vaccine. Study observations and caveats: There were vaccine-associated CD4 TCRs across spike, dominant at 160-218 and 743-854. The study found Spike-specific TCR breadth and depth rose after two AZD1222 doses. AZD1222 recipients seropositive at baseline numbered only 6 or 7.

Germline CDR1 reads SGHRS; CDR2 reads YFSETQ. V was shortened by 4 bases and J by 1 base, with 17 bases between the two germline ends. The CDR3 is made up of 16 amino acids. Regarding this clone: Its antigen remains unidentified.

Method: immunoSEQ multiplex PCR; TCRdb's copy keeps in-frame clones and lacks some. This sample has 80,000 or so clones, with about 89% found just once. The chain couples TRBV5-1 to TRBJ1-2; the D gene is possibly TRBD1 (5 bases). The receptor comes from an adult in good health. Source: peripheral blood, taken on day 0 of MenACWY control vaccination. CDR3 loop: CASSPSGAPGNYGYTF. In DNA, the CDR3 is TGCGCCAGCAGCCCTTCCGGGGCACCGGGTAACTATGGCTACACCTTC.